This entry lists 2 T cell receptor beta chains sequenced from one sample in a study of T cell repertoires in cytomegalovirus infection. TCRdb used MiXCR to reprocess the reads, holding one entry per CDR3 protein. This sample has 300,000 or so distinct CDR3 sequences, with approximately 8.9% found just once. The sample taken for sequencing was PBMCs. Receptor source: a human donor in good health (CMV status not recorded). Some clones in this sample may be carry-over from other donors' samples.

This clonotype was picked up many times. V gene TRBV12-3 or TRBV12-4 combines with J gene TRBJ2-1; a possible D gene is TRBD1 (5 bases). This CDR3 is 17 amino acids long. V was clipped by 1 base and J by 1 base, with 14 bases between them. The CDR3 protein is CASSLGVRELSYNEQFF. The CDR3 DNA reads as TGTGCCAGCAGTTTAGGGGTCAGGGAATTATCCTACAATGAGCAGTTCTTC.

This clonotype was observed many times. The V gene is TRBV7-8, the J gene TRBJ2-5; 9 nucleotides agree with TRBD2. V lost 5 bases to trimming and J lost 7 bases; unmatched junction nucleotides: 11. Germline CDR1 is SGHVS and CDR2 is FQNEAQ. The CDR3 extends over 15 amino acids. The CDR3, as DNA: TGTGCCAGCAGCCTTCGACTAGCGGCCCATGGGACCCAGTACTTC. Residues: CASSLRLAAHGTQYF.